This passage covers 25 T cell receptor beta chains from one sample sequenced in a study of PD-L1 blockade in urothelial cancer. Time point in this sample: pretreatment peripheral blood. Sequencing used immunoSEQ multiplex PCR; TCRdb keeps in-frame clones, though not all of them. Here the sample spans approximately 18,000 clones, 89% being singletons. The specimen comprised PBMCs, sampled around atezolizumab (anti-PD-L1) treatment. These receptors came from a man aged 65-85 years with urothelial cancer.

The chain is built from TRBV2 and TRBJ1-1; D call uncertain. The CDR3 loop spans 14 amino acids. The ends were cut back, 4 bases at V and 6 bases at J, with 15 bases in the middle. Per the germline V gene, CDR1 is SNHLY and CDR2 is FYNNEI. In nucleotides, the CDR3 is TGTGCCAGCAGTGCGACTCCGACCCGCCCTGAAGCTTTCTTT. Amino acid sequence: CASSATPTRPEAFF.

The V call is TRBV2, the J call TRBJ2-7, with TRBD1 matching 10 bases. Germline loops: CDR1 SNHLY, CDR2 FYNNEI. The CDR3 extends over 14 amino acids. V gave up 3 bases and J gave up 9 bases; unmatched junction bases: 8. The CDR3 loop is CASSEQTGGFGQYF. CDR3 DNA: TGTGCCAGCAGTGAGCAGACAGGGGGCTTTGGGCAGTACTTC. Filled out from reference TRBV2 and TRBJ2-7, the complete variable domain reads EPEVTQTPSHQVTQMGQEVILRCVPISNHLYFYWYRQILGQKVEFLVSFYNNEISEKSEIFDDQFSVERPDGSNFTLKIRSTKLEDSAMYFCASSEQTGGFGQYFGPGTRLTVT.

The chain has TRBV29-1 and TRBJ1-4, with D tentatively TRBD1 (5 bases). The germline V gene has CDR1 SQVTM and CDR2 ANQGSEA. V was trimmed by 0 bases and J by 5 bases, leaving 10 bases between them. The CDR3 runs to 14 residues. Here the CDR3 reads CSVEELDMNEKLFF. CDR3 nucleotide sequence: TGCAGCGTTGAAGAACTGGACATGAATGAAAAACTGTTTTTT.

This clone was seen just once. The chain is built from TRBV7-6 and TRBJ2-7; D possibly corresponds to TRBD1 (5 bases). Between the trimmed V and J ends, which lost 1 base and 3 bases, there was a span of 13 bases. Germline CDR1 is SGHVS and CDR2 is FNYEAQ. The CDR3 is 15 residues long. The CDR3 DNA reads TGTGCCAGCAGCTTAGTTACTGGGGCTCACTACGAGCAGTACTTC. Amino acid sequence: CASSLVTGAHYEQYF.

The rearrangement uses TRBV6-6 and TRBJ2-5; TRBD1 might be the D (6 bases). V lost 9 bases, J lost 2 bases, and 13 bases lay in between. Germline V gene sequence: CDR1 MNHNY, CDR2 SVGAGI (reference sequence). The CDR3 has 13 amino acids. This CDR3 is CASTTGTQETQYF. The DNA for the CDR3 is TGTGCCAGTACCACCGGGACACAAGAGACCCAGTACTTC.

J is TRBJ2-7 and V is TRBV28; 10 bases fit TRBD1. After removal of 7 bases from V and 6 bases from J, the junction contained 9 bases not matched to a gene. The CDR3 is 14 residues long. The germline gives CDR1 MDHEN, CDR2 SYDVKM. In nucleotides, the CDR3 is TGTGCCAGCACCCCCGGGACAGGGGACTTCGAGCAGTACTTC. Amino acid sequence: CASTPGTGDFEQYF.

The chain uses TRBV5-1 and TRBJ2-6, with 7 bases identical to TRBD1. V gave up 1 base and J gave up 0 bases; unmatched junction bases: 16. Germline-derived CDR1 and CDR2 are SGHRS and YFSETQ. This CDR3 spans 21 amino acids. The chain's CDR3 is CASSLSPNRGLAHSGANVLTF. CDR3 DNA: TGCGCCAGCAGCTTGAGCCCAAACAGGGGATTAGCTCACTCTGGGGCCAACGTCCTGACTTTC.

The V and J genes are TRBV7-9 and TRBJ2-5, with TRBD2 as a possible D gene (5 bases). Germline CDR1 SEHNR, CDR2 FQNEAQ (reference sequence). The V end was cut by 7 bases, the J end by 4 bases, with 13 bases between. The CDR3 spans 13 residues. The CDR3 DNA reads as TGTGCCAGCAAAGTACTAGTCTCAGAGACCCAGTACTTC. As protein: CASKVLVSETQYF. Filled out from reference TRBV7-9 and TRBJ2-5, the complete variable domain reads DTGVSQNPRHKITKRGQNVTFRCDPISEHNRLYWYRQTLGQGPEFLTYFQNEAQLEKSRLLSDRFSAERPKGSFSTLEIQRTEQGDSAMYLCASKVLVSETQYFGPGTRLLVL.

The chain joins TRBV6-5 to TRBJ2-3; no firm D call. This CDR3 has 15 amino acids. Germline V lookup: CDR1 MNHEY, CDR2 SVGAGI. Trimming stripped 1 base from V and 4 bases from J, with 12 bases between. CDR3: CASSYFGLSADTQYF. The CDR3, as DNA: TGTGCCAGCAGTTACTTCGGGTTATCGGCAGATACGCAGTATTTT.

The chain couples TRBV5-5 to TRBJ1-6, with D perhaps matching TRBD1 (5 bases). CDR3 size: 17 residues. Germline V gene data show CDR1 as SGHKS and CDR2 as YYEKEE (reference sequence). The V and J ends lost 4 bases and 1 base respectively, with 15 bases between them. This CDR3 is CASSREAEGSYNSPLHF. The DNA for the CDR3 is TGTGCCAGCAGCCGGGAGGCCGAGGGGTCCTATAATTCACCCCTCCACTTT.

This rearrangement joins TRBV19 to TRBJ1-2, with 7 bases that match TRBD1. Germline V gene lookup returns CDR1 LNHDA and CDR2 SQIVND (reference sequence). The CDR3 totals 15 residues. V lost 3 bases, J lost 3 bases, and 7 bases stayed unmatched. This CDR3 reads CASSIIRGGDYGYTF. As DNA, the CDR3 is TGTGCCAGTAGTATTATAAGAGGGGGCGACTATGGCTACACCTTC.

The rearrangement joins TRBV5-4 to TRBJ1-3; 7 bases are a match to TRBD1. After removal of 4 bases from V and 0 bases from J, the junction contained 4 bases not matched to a gene. Germline lookup yields CDR1 SGHNT and CDR2 YYREEE (reference sequence). This CDR3 comprises 15 residues. CDR3 sequence: CASSHRGRSGNTIYF. In DNA, the CDR3 is TGTGCCAGCAGCCACAGGGGCCGCTCTGGAAACACCATATATTTT.

CDR3 sequence reads: CASSQDDGRNSPLHF. CDR3 DNA sequence: TGTGCCAGCAGCCAAGATGACGGCAGGAATTCACCCCTCCACTTT. V is TRBV4-2 and J is TRBJ1-6; D uncertain. The V gene lost 0 bases and the J gene lost 7 bases, with 10 bases spanning the gap. The CDR3 is made up of 15 amino acids. Germline V gene sequence: CDR1 LGHNA, CDR2 YNFKEQ.

The V gene is TRBV19, the J gene TRBJ1-1; 10 bases fit TRBD1. Germline CDR1 reads LNHDA; CDR2 reads SQIVND (reference sequence). V lost 3 bases to trimming and J lost 4 bases; unmatched junction nucleotides: 5. The CDR3 covers 15 residues. Written as DNA, the CDR3 is TGTGCCAGTAGTATTAGACAGGGGGCGACCACTGAAGCTTTCTTT. The encoded protein is CASSIRQGATTEAFF.

The J gene is TRBJ1-6, the V gene TRBV30; no definite D call. V gave up 7 bases and J gave up 0 bases, with 10 bases separating them. The CDR3 has 14 residues. Germline-derived CDR1 and CDR2 are GTSNPN and SVGIG (reference sequence). The DNA of the CDR3 is TGTGCCTCATCCATTAGCTCCTATAATTCACCCCTCCACTTT. Its translation is CASSISSYNSPLHF. Complete variable domain (other parts from reference TRBV30 and TRBJ1-6): SQTIHQWPATLVQPVGSPLSLECTVEGTSNPNLYWYRQAAGRGLQLLFYSVGIGQISSEVPQNLSASRPQDRQFILSSKKLLLSDSGFYLCASSISSYNSPLHFGNGTRLTVT.

The V gene is TRBV11-2, the J gene TRBJ2-1; D uncertain. The germline V gene encodes CDR1 SGHAT and CDR2 FQNNGV. Trimming shortened V by 1 base and J by 2 bases, and 6 bases separated the two germline ends. The CDR3 extends over 14 amino acids. DNA of the CDR3: TGTGCCAGCAGCTTAGTTTCTACCTACAATGAGCAGTTCTTC. Encoded protein: CASSLVSTYNEQFF.

The chain couples TRBV28 to TRBJ1-6; D remains unclear. V was trimmed by 4 bases and J by 8 bases, leaving 21 bases between them. Germline-derived CDR1 and CDR2 are MDHEN and SYDVKM. The CDR3 consists of 17 residues. The CDR3 sequence: CASSSSGELYVDSPLHF. In DNA, the CDR3 is TGTGCCAGCAGTTCATCCGGGGAGCTCTACGTGGATTCACCCCTCCACTTT.

This clone was picked up a small number of times. The chain's CDR3 is CASSPPRGWNTEAFF. In nucleotides, the CDR3 is TGTGCCAGCAGCCCCCCTCGGGGATGGAACACTGAAGCTTTCTTT. The chain recombines TRBV28 with TRBJ1-1, with D unclear. The CDR3 length is 15 residues. From germline, CDR1 is MDHEN and CDR2 SYDVKM. Trimming stripped 6 bases from V and 1 base from J, with 15 bases between.

This clone was seen a handful of times. V gene TRBV6-4 combines with J gene TRBJ1-1; D uncertain. The CDR3 has 13 residues. Germline V CDR1 and CDR2: MRHNA, SNTAGT. V lost 2 bases and J lost 3, with 7 bases in between. The CDR3 sequence: CASSDRRDTEAFF. CDR3 DNA: TGTGCCAGCAGTGACCGACGGGACACTGAAGCTTTCTTT.

V usage is TRBV4-2 and J usage is TRBJ1-1; no clear D gene. With 4 bases removed from V and 0 bases from J, the gap between germline ends came to 12 bases. The germline CDR1 and CDR2 sequences are LGHNA and YNFKEQ. The CDR3 runs 15 residues. The CDR3 reads CASSPAVRMNTEAFF. CDR3 DNA sequence: TGTGCCAGCAGCCCAGCGGTGAGAATGAACACTGAAGCTTTCTTT.

The rearrangement joins TRBV28 to TRBJ1-5; weak D call: TRBD1 (6 bases). V lost 2 bases to trimming and J lost 6 bases, with 14 bases between them. CDR1 is MDHEN and CDR2 is SYDVKM in the germline V gene. The CDR3 loop spans 15 amino acids. CDR3 residues: CASSLPQGDGQPQHF. As DNA, the CDR3 is TGTGCCAGCAGTTTACCACAGGGCGATGGTCAGCCCCAGCATTTT.

The chain employs TRBV19 and TRBJ2-2, with 11 bases matching TRBD2. CDR1 and CDR2 from the germline V gene are LNHDA and SQIVND (reference sequence). The CDR3 totals 15 residues. V lost 6 bases to trimming and J lost 4 bases; unmatched junction nucleotides: 4. DNA for the CDR3: TGTGCCAGTAGACGACTAGCGGGGTCCACCGGGGAGCTGTTTTTT. The encoded protein is CASRRLAGSTGELFF.

The V gene is TRBV7-9, the J gene TRBJ2-7; tentative D call: TRBD2 (5 bases). The CDR3 consists of 14 residues. Trimming stripped 5 bases from V and 0 bases from J, with 11 bases between. Germline lookup yields CDR1 SEHNR and CDR2 FQNEAQ (reference sequence). The DNA for the CDR3 is TGTGCCAGCAGCGATAAGACTACCTCCTACGAGCAGTACTTC. Encoded protein: CASSDKTTSYEQYF.

This sequence joins TRBV19 and TRBJ2-1; D is unclear. Germline lookup yields CDR1 LNHDA and CDR2 SQIVND (reference sequence). This CDR3 has 13 amino acids. Trimming stripped 4 bases from V and 7 bases from J, with 11 bases between. The CDR3 region has the DNA TGTGCCAGTAGTAGCCCGGCAGGTAATGAGCAGTTCTTC. This encodes CASSSPAGNEQFF.

V and J are TRBV30 and TRBJ1-6; D is perhaps TRBD1 (5 bases). Germline CDR1 and CDR2: GTSNPN and SVGIG (reference sequence). The CDR3 covers 16 residues. V shed 0 bases and J shed 3 bases, with 12 bases lying between them. DNA of the CDR3: TGTGCCTGGAGTGTAGGGGTAAAAGTCTATAATTCACCCCTCCACTTT. It codes for CAWSVGVKVYNSPLHF.